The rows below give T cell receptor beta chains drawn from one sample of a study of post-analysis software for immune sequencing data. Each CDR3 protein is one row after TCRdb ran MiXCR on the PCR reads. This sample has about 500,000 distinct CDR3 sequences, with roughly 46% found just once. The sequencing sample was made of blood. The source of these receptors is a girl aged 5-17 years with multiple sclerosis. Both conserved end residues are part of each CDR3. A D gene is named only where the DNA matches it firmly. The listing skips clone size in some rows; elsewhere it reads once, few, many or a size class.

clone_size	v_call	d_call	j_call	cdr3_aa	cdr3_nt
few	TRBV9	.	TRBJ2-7	CASSVALDGYEQYF	TGTGCCAGCAGCGTAGCCCTGGACGGCTACGAGCAGTACTTC
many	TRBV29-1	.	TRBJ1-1	CSVDGTRKLEAFF	TGCAGCGTTGACGGGACGCGAAAACTTGAAGCTTTCTTT
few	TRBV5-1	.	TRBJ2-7	CASSLEQGYTLYEQYF	TGCGCCAGCAGCTTGGAACAGGGATATACTCTTTACGAGCAGTACTTC
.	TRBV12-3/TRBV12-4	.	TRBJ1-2	CASSLASLNYGYTF	TGTGCCAGCAGTTTAGCGTCCCTAAACTATGGCTACACCTTC
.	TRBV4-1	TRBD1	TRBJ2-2	CASSQGLQGAGELFF	TGCGCCAGCAGCCAAGGCCTCCAGGGGGCCGGGGAGCTGTTTTTT
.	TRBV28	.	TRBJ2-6	CASSSYVPPQSGANVLTF	TGTGCCAGCAGTTCTTACGTCCCGCCTCAGTCTGGGGCCAACGTCCTGACTTTC
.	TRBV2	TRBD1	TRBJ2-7	CASSTGTGGSYEQYF	TGTGCCAGCAGTACCGGGACAGGGGGTTCCTACGAGCAGTACTTC
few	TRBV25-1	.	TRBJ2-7	CASSEFLVSEQYF	TGTGCCAGCAGTGAATTTTTGGTCTCCGAGCAGTACTTC
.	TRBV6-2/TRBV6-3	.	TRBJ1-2	CASSEDGAGRYGYTF	TGTGCCAGCAGTGAGGACGGCGCCGGGCGTTATGGCTACACCTTC
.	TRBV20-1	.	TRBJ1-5	CSATSPRSYSNQPQHF	TGCAGTGCTACGTCCCCGAGATCGTATAGCAATCAGCCCCAGCATTTT
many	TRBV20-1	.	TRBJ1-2	CSARGGYTF	TGCAGTGCTAGAGGGGGCTACACCTTC
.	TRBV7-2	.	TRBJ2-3	CASSPPSIPERYF	TGTGCCAGCAGTCCACCCTCTATACCCGAGCGGTATTTT
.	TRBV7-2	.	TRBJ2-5	CASSQVFGGEETQYF	TGTGCCAGCAGCCAGGTATTCGGGGGCGAAGAGACCCAGTACTTC
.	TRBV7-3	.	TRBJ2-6	CASSLFPGANVLTF	TGTGCCAGCAGCTTATTTCCAGGGGCCAACGTCCTGACTTTC
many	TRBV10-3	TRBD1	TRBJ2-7	CAISEGQGAREQYF	TGTGCCATCAGTGAAGGACAGGGAGCGCGCGAGCAGTACTTC
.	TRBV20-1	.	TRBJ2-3	CSVGTASTDTQYF	TGCAGTGTTGGGACGGCTAGCACAGATACGCAGTATTTT
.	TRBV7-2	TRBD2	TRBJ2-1	CASSLAGGLVYNEQFF	TGTGCCAGCAGCTTGGCGGGAGGTCTCGTTTACAATGAGCAGTTCTTC
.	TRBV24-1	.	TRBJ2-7	CATSDKGTYEQYF	TGTGCCACCAGTGACAAAGGGACCTACGAGCAGTACTTC
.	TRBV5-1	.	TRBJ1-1	CASSLSWVNTEAFF	TGCGCCAGCAGCTTGTCGTGGGTAAACACTGAAGCTTTCTTT
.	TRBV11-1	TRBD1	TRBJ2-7	CASSLSQGNPYEQYF	TGTGCCAGCAGCTTATCACAGGGGAATCCCTACGAGCAGTACTTC
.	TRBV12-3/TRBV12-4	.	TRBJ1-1	CASSLDSVNTEAFF	TGTGCCAGCAGTTTAGACAGCGTTAACACTGAAGCTTTCTTT
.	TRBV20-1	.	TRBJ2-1	CSPPGPAIEQFF	TGCAGTCCACCGGGACCGGCGATCGAGCAGTTCTTC
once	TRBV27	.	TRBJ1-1	CASYSENTEAFF	TGTGCCAGCTATTCGGAGAACACTGAAGCTTTCTTT
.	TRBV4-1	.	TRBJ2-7	CASSQGSQRLYAYEQYF	TGCGCCAGCAGCCAAGGTAGTCAGCGTTTGTACGCTTACGAGCAGTACTTC
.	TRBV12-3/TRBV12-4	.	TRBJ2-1	CASTGEGSYNEQFF	TGTGCCAGCACAGGGGAAGGCTCCTACAATGAGCAGTTCTTC
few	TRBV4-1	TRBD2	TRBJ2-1	CASSEAFLAGTYNEQFF	TGCGCCAGCAGCGAGGCCTTTCTAGCGGGGACCTACAATGAGCAGTTCTTC
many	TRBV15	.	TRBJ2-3	CATSKSGADTQYF	TGTGCCACCAGCAAATCGGGAGCAGATACGCAGTATTTT
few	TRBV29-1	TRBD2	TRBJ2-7	CSVGAGVSYEQYF	TGCAGCGTTGGAGCGGGAGTCTCCTACGAGCAGTACTTC
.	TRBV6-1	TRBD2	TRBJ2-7	CASSEVGGRSYEQYF	TGTGCCAGCAGTGAAGTGGGCGGGAGAAGCTACGAGCAGTACTTC
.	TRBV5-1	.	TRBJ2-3	CASSYDLQSTDTQYF	TGCGCCAGCAGCTACGACTTGCAGAGCACAGATACGCAGTATTTT
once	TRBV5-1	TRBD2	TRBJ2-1	CASSGRLAGLVDEQFF	TGCGCCAGCAGCGGCAGACTAGCGGGATTGGTCGATGAGCAGTTCTTC
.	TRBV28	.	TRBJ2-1	CASSSSRSNEQFF	TGTGCCAGCAGTTCCTCCAGATCCAATGAGCAGTTCTTC
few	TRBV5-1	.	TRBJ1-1	CASSLERRGSTEAFF	TGCGCCAGCAGCTTGGAACGCCGGGGCAGTACTGAAGCTTTCTTT
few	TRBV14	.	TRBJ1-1	CASSQMKKGAANTEAFF	TGTGCCAGCAGCCAAATGAAGAAGGGAGCAGCCAACACTGAAGCTTTCTTT
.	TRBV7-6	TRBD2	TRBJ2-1	CASSLTSAGGLDEQFF	TGTGCCAGCAGCTTAACGTCGGCGGGAGGGCTGGATGAGCAGTTCTTC
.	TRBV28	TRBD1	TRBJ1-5	CASSGTGDQPQHF	TGTGCCAGCAGTGGGACAGGGGATCAGCCCCAGCATTTT
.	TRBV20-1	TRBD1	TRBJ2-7	CSASSSEGQGSHEQYF	TGCAGTGCTAGCTCGTCCGAGGGACAGGGGTCCCACGAGCAGTACTTC
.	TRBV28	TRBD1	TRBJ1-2	CASSLTGGNRGYTF	TGTGCCAGCAGTCTGACAGGGGGAAATAGAGGCTACACCTTC
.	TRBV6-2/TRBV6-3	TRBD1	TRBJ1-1	CASSYQQGNEAFF	TGTGCCAGCAGTTACCAACAGGGGAATGAAGCTTTCTTT
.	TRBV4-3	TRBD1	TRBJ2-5	CASSTGTVQETQYF	TGCGCCAGCAGCACCGGGACAGTTCAAGAGACCCAGTACTTC
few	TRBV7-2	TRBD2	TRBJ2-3	CASRPGLREADTQYF	TGTGCCAGCAGACCGGGCCTCCGGGAGGCAGATACGCAGTATTTT
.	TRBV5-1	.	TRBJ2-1	CASSPTGRGANEQFF	TGCGCCAGCAGCCCCACGGGTAGAGGAGCCAATGAGCAGTTCTTC
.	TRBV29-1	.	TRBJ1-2	CSVGMEGDYGYTF	TGCAGCGTGGGGATGGAGGGGGACTATGGCTACACCTTC
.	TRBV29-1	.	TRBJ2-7	CSVEGGPLYEQYF	TGCAGCGTTGAGGGGGGCCCCCTTTACGAGCAGTACTTC
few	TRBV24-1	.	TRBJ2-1	CATSDPNPGRDYNEQFF	TGTGCCACCAGTGATCCCAATCCGGGACGAGACTACAATGAGCAGTTCTTC
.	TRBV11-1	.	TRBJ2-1	CASSLTSKDYEQFF	TGTGCCAGCAGCTTAACTAGCAAGGATTATGAGCAGTTCTTC
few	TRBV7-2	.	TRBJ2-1	CASSLASRATYNEQFF	TGTGCCAGCAGCTTGGCATCCAGGGCGACCTACAATGAGCAGTTCTTC
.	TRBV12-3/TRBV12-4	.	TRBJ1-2	CASRVGSYGYTF	TGTGCCAGCAGGGTGGGGAGCTATGGCTACACCTTC